There are many counts of the clone carrying this T cell receptor beta chain. Antigen unknown. A diagnosis was made from clinical symptoms together with serum thyroxine, TRAb, thyroid ultrasound and orbital computed tomography. The CDR3 extends over 13 amino acids. CDR1 is MNHNS and CDR2 is SASEGT in the germline V gene. V shed 6 bases and J 7 bases; nucleotides not matched to a gene: 7. The data were taken from a study of Graves' ophthalmopathy and Graves' hyperthyroidism. RNA transcripts yielded amplified TCR beta CDR3 regions. After a first-round RT-PCR with HTBI primers, a second-round multiplex PCR was run. TCRdb reprocessed the multiplex PCR reads via MiXCR and lists one record per CDR3 protein. The data show around 670,000 distinct CDR3 sequences, roughly 40% seen once. Study findings and constraints: Ophthalmopathy progression cases were predicted by the model with 70.59% sensitivity and almost 75% specificity.

This clonotype was obtained from an adult man with Graves' ophthalmopathy. The specimen sequenced was peripheral blood. The rearrangement links TRBV6-1 to TRBJ1-2; 8 nucleotides align to TRBD1. The CDR3 DNA reads TGTGCCAGCAGCCGAGGACAGGGTGGTGGCTACACCTTC. The encoded protein is CASSRGQGGGYTF.